This TCR beta chain originates from a study of OX40 agonist ivuxolimab in advanced cancers. Study-wide background: Patients were given ivuxolimab, an antibody that agonizes OX40 (CD134). Participants, roughly 80% male, averaged roughly 60 years of age, ranging from roughly 20 to 80. Points from the study as a whole: Partial responders dosed at 0.1-3.0 mg/kg displayed clonal expansion ranking among the lowest.

Only in-frame clones appear in the TCRdb table, and some are missing; sequencing was by immunoSEQ multiplex PCR. The table shows 16,000 or so clones, with about 75% occurring only once. This CDR3 region has 12 residues. Germline V lookup: CDR1 SGHRS, CDR2 YFSETQ. V was trimmed by 3 bases and J by 6 bases, leaving 10 bases between them. Autoimmune disease history or systemic immunosuppression barred patients. Points on this clone: Its specificity is unknown.

The specimen was CD4+ or CD8+ T cells sorted from blood, collected in a trial of the OX40 agonist ivuxolimab. The rearrangement uses TRBV5-1 and TRBJ2-7, with a possible D match to TRBD2 (5 bases). This clonotype was sampled from an adult with an advanced solid tumor such as melanoma, head and neck, liver or kidney cancer. The CDR3 nucleotides are TGCGCCAGCAGCTCCTTCGGGGTCGAGCAGTACTTC. Encoded protein: CASSSFGVEQYF.